A selection of T cell receptor beta chains follows, all from one sample in a study of blood T cell repertoires in COVID-19. Generated by immunoSEQ multiplex PCR, the TCRdb table keeps only in-frame clones and is missing some. The sample consists of about 240,000 clones, roughly 90% of them appearing once. The sample was PBMCs or T cells enriched from blood (not recorded which). These receptors all come from a woman in her thirties with acute COVID-19. The CDR3 runs from the conserved cysteine through the conserved F or W. Expanded clones are given a class, and other clones once, few, many or no size at all.

CDR3 length	V gene	clone size	J gene	CDR3 protein
14	TRBV21-1	-	TRBJ2-5	CASSKGTGEETQYF
15	TRBV5-4	-	TRBJ2-7	CASSFTEDRVYEQYF
16	TRBV6-2/TRBV6-3	-	TRBJ2-7	CASSRPSGDYSYEQYF
19	TRBV2	-	TRBJ1-1	CASSDDVSEGDRSDTEAFF
15	TRBV7-8	once	TRBJ1-6	CASSLLETGGSPLHF
14	TRBV7-8	-	TRBJ1-2	CASSFEDRLYGYTF
15	TRBV2	once	TRBJ1-3	CASSGQGASGNTIYF
13	TRBV18	few	TRBJ1-1	CASSPPANTEAFF
15	TRBV4-1	-	TRBJ1-6	CASSQGQGPNSPLHF
15	TRBV5-4	-	TRBJ2-1	CASSLRMGGKDEQFF
15	TRBV5-1	-	TRBJ2-2	CASSTDSGGTGELFF
12	TRBV19	-	TRBJ1-2	CASSPIGGGYTF
11	TRBV5-5	-	TRBJ2-1	CASSYPGEQFF
14	TRBV4-3	-	TRBJ2-1	CASSQEGAVNEQFF
15	TRBV27	-	TRBJ1-1	CASSLVHSMNTEAFF
16	TRBV9	-	TRBJ2-6	CASSVQGPSGANVLTF
19	TRBV24-1	-	TRBJ2-2	CATRTGPSSYTNYTGELFF
16	TRBV5-1	-	TRBJ2-3	CASSLGDSSSTDTQYF
10	TRBV7-9	-	TRBJ1-3	CATKEDTIYF
16	TRBV7-9	-	TRBJ1-2	CASSHLTGTGGDGYTF
17	TRBV5-4	-	TRBJ2-2	CASSFPQTAGSPGELFF
14	TRBV10-3	-	TRBJ2-2	CAISESMAAGELFF
15	TRBV6-5	-	TRBJ2-5	CASSYFGQGGKTQYF